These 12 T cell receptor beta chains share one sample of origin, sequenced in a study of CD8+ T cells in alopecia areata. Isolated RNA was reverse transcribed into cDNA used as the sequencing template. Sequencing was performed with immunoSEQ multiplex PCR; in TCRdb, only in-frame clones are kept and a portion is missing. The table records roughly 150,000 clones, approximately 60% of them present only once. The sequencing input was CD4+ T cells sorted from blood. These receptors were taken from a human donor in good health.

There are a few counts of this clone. CDR3 residues: CASRQGVGETQYF. CDR3 in DNA: TGTGCCAGCAGACAGGGCGTAGGGGAGACCCAGTACTTC. The chain employs TRBV6-6 and TRBJ2-5, with D possibly being TRBD1 (6 bases). Trimming pared 6 bases from V and 5 bases from J, leaving 13 bases between. Germline CDR1 MNHNY, CDR2 SVGAGI (reference sequence). This CDR3 region has 13 residues.

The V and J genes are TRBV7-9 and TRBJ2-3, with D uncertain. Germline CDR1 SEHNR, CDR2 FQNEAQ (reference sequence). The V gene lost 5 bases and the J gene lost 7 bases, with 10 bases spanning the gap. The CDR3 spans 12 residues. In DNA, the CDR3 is TGTGCCAGCAGCCAGCCGGGTCATACGCAGTATTTT. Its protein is CASSQPGHTQYF.

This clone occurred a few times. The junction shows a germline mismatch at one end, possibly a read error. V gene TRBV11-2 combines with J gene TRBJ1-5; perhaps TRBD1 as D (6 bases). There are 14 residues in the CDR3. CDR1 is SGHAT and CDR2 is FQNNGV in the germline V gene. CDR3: CASSIEGGSGPQHF. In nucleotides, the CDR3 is TGTGCCAGCAGCATAGAAGGGGGGTCGGGGCCCCAGCATTTT.

The CDR3 loop is CAWSVTDYEQYF. CDR3 DNA sequence: TGTGCCTGGTCGGTGACAGACTACGAGCAGTACTTC. The V and J genes are TRBV30 and TRBJ2-7; perhaps TRBD1 as D (5 bases). Germline CDR1 is GTSNPN and CDR2 is SVGIG (reference sequence). The CDR3 sequence is 12 residues long. V was clipped by 5 bases and J by 3 bases, with 11 bases between them.

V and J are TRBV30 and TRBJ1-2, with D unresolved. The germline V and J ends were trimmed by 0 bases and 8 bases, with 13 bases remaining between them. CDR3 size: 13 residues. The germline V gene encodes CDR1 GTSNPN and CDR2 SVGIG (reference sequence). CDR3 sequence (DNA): TGTGCCTGGAGTGTAAGGGATCCTGGCGGCTACACCTTC. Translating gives CAWSVRDPGGYTF.

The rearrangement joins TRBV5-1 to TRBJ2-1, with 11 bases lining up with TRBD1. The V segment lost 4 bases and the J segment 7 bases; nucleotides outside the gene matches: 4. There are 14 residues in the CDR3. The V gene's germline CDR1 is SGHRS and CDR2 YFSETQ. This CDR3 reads CASSTGQGENEQFF. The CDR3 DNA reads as TGCGCCAGCAGCACGGGACAGGGGGAGAATGAGCAGTTCTTC.

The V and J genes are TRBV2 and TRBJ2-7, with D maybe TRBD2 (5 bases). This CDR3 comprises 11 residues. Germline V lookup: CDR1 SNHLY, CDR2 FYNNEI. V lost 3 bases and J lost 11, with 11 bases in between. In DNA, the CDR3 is TGTGCCAGCAGTGAGGACTCTTCCAAGTACTTC. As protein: CASSEDSSKYF.

The CDR3 here is CASSSPGLANTGELFF. DNA of the CDR3: TGTGCCAGTAGTAGCCCGGGCCTAGCCAACACCGGGGAGCTGTTTTTT. The chain has TRBV19 and TRBJ2-2; D possibly corresponds to TRBD2 (5 bases). Per the germline V gene, CDR1 is LNHDA and CDR2 is SQIVND (reference sequence). Between the trimmed V and J ends, which lost 4 bases and 2 bases, there was a span of 14 bases. CDR3 length: 16 residues.

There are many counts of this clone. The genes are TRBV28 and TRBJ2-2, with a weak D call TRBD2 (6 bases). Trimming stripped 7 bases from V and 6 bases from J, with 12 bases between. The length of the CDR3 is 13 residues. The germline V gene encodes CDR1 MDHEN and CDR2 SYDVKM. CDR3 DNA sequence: TGTGCCAGCACCCGAGGACTATCCGGGGAGCTGTTTTTT. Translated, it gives CASTRGLSGELFF.

Here the CDR3 DNA reads TGTGCCACCAGCAGAGATCAGGATCAGCCCCAGCATTTT. Its translation: CATSRDQDQPQHF. The V gene is TRBV15, the J gene TRBJ1-5; D uncertain. V was trimmed by 0 bases and J by 5 bases, leaving 5 bases between them. Germline V CDR1 and CDR2: LNHNV, YYDKDF (reference sequence). The CDR3 contains 13 residues.

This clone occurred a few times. The CDR3 region is CASSLGDSPYF. The CDR3 region has the DNA TGTGCCAGCAGCTTGGGGGACTCACCCTACTTC. The chain combines TRBV7-9 with TRBJ2-7; tentative D call: TRBD2 (6 bases). Trimming shortened V by 3 bases and J by 13 bases, and 13 bases separated the two germline ends. From germline, CDR1 is SEHNR and CDR2 FQNEAQ (reference sequence). CDR3 length: 11 amino acids.

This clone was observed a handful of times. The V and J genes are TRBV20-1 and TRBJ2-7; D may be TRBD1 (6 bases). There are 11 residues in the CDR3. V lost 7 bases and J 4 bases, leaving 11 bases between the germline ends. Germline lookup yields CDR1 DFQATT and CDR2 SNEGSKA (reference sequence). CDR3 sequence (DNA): TGCAGTGTAGAGAGGGGGTACGAGCAGTACTTC. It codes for CSVERGYEQYF.